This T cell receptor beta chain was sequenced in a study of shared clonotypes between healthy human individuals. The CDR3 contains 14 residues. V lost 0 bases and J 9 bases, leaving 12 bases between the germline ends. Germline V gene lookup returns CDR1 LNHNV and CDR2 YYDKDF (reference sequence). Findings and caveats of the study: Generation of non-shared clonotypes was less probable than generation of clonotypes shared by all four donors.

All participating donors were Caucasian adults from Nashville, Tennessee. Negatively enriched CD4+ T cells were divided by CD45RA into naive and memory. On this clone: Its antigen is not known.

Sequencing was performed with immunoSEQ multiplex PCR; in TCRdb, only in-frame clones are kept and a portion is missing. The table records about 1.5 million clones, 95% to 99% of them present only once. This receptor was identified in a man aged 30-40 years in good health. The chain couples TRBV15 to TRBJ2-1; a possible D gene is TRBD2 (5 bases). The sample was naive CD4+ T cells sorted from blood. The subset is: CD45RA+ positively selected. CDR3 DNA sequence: TGTGCCACCAGCAGAGATCCCGGGGATATTGAGCAGTTCTTC. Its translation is CATSRDPGDIEQFF.